The 4 T cell receptor beta chains below were found in one sample sequenced in a study of identical twins. TCRdb re-analysed the 5' RACE reads in MiXCR, keeping a single row per CDR3 protein. The sample carries roughly 720,000 distinct CDR3 sequences, roughly 18% recorded once. The same sample was also used in a study of T cells expressing NK-cell markers.

The sample taken for sequencing was PBMCs. Receptors were obtained from a young woman in good health.

This clonotype appeared a few times. The chain links TRBV6-5 to TRBJ1-1, with D possibly matching TRBD1 (5 bases). Per the germline V gene, CDR1 is MNHEY and CDR2 is SVGAGI. The CDR3 is made up of 13 amino acids. V was shortened by 0 bases and J by 11 bases, with 13 bases between the two germline ends. In nucleotides, the CDR3 is TGTGCCAGCAGTTACTCGAGACAGTTGGGCGCTTTCTTT. It is translated as CASSYSRQLGAFF.

This clonotype was seen a handful of times. The rearrangement uses TRBV27 and TRBJ2-3; D is undetermined. V lost 3 bases and J lost 2, with 15 bases in between. CDR1 is MNHEY, CDR2 SMNVEV, per germline (reference sequence). This CDR3 has 16 residues. CDR3 coding DNA: TGTGCCAGCAGTTTGTGGGCTCCAGCTTTCACAGATACGCAGTATTTT. Amino acids: CASSLWAPAFTDTQYF.

This clonotype was detected once. The DNA is left out, because the CDR3 cannot be placed on it with certainty; the CDR3 is given as TCRdb lists it. CDR3 amino acids: CASSFLWGANYEQYF. The genes are TRBV7-2 and TRBJ2-7; TRBD1, as called in the table, went unchecked against the DNA. The CDR3 is 15 amino acids long, termini counted. Germline V lookup: CDR1 SGHTA, CDR2 FQGNSA.

V gene TRBV11-2 combines with J gene TRBJ2-1, with TRBD2 matching over 9 bases. Germline CDR1 and CDR2: SGHAT and FQNNGV. This CDR3 has 18 amino acids. The V and J ends lost 5 bases and 10 bases, in that order; junction bases with no gene match: 21. CDR3 residues: CASSPRARLAGRGREQFF. CDR3 bases: TGTGCCAGCAGCCCCCGAGCAAGGCTAGCGGGAAGGGGGCGGGAGCAGTTCTTC.